Following are 24 T cell receptor delta chains from one sample sequenced in a study of gamma-delta T cells after stem cell transplantation (dated by TCRdb to the mid-2010s). Preparation of the library involved RT-PCR. The instrument was an Illumina MiSeq. After TCRdb called clones again from the public reads with CATT, rows with identical DNA were merged. This sample lists 12,000 to 15,000 delta-chain clones; about 32% were detected once. The ten largest account for 3.8% of the sample. Material: gamma-delta T cells. These receptors were taken from a human donor. It is not recorded whose cells these are; they may come from a transplant donor.

This clone occurred a few times. The same CDR3 also results from other DNA sequences found in this sample. V is TRDV3 and J is TRDJ2; 13 bases align to TRDD3. CDR3 length: 18 residues. Germline V gene sequence: CDR1 TVYSNPD, CDR2 GDNSRS (reference sequence). The V gene end was trimmed by 3 bases and the J gene end by 4 bases; junction bases not matched to a gene: 14. The CDR3 sequence: CAFLPYLTGGYGTAQLFF. The DNA of the CDR3 is TGTGCCTTCCTTCCCTACCTGACTGGGGGATACGGGACAGCACAACTCTTCTTT.

The chain combines TRDV2 with TRDJ1, with D perhaps matching TRDD3 (6 bases). Trimming cost V 3 bases and J 3 bases, with 13 bases left between them. The germline V gene encodes CDR1 GEAIGNYY and CDR2 EKD. The CDR3 has 14 residues. CDR3 sequence (DNA): TGTGCCTGTGACCCCTGGGGATCCGCCGATAAACTCATCTTT. The encoded protein is CACDPWGSADKLIF.

The chain employs TRDV2 and TRDJ1; possible D gene TRDD3, 6 bases. Germline assignment: CDR1 GEAIGNYY and CDR2 EKD. V dropped 0 bases and J dropped 2 bases, with 12 bases sitting between them. The CDR3 totals 15 residues. CDR3 sequence: CACDTGDCWTDKLIF. The CDR3 nucleotides read TGTGCCTGTGACACCGGGGATTGCTGGACCGATAAACTCATCTTT.

In this sample, this clone turned up a few times. Other DNA sequences of this sample code for an identical CDR3. This chain uses TRDV2 with TRDJ3; 9 bases map to TRDD3. The V gene end was trimmed by 0 bases and the J gene end by 0 bases; junction bases not matched to a gene: 2. There are 18 residues in the CDR3. Looked up from germline, CDR1 is GEAIGNYY and CDR2 is EKD. CDR3: CACDTVGIRSWDTRQMFF. DNA of the CDR3: TGTGCCTGTGACACCGTGGGGATACGCTCCTGGGACACCCGACAGATGTTTTTC.

This chain joins TRAV29/DV5 and TRDJ1, with 12 bases matching TRDD3. The germline V gene has CDR1 NSMFDY and CDR2 ISSIKDK. The CDR3 contains 14 residues. Trimming at V came to 0 bases and at J to 4 bases, leaving 1 base not matched to a gene. The CDR3 region is CAASAGGYVDKLIF. The CDR3, as DNA: TGTGCAGCAAGCGCTGGGGGATACGTCGATAAACTCATCTTT.

This clone is labeled medium-sized. The chain links TRAV29/DV5 to TRDJ2, with 8 bases matching TRDD3. The J segment lost 0 bases and the V segment lost 0 bases, leaving 4 bases of the junction unmatched. The V gene's germline CDR1 is NSMFDY and CDR2 ISSIKDK. The CDR3 consists of 16 residues. The CDR3 here is CAASEVGDALTAQLFF. As DNA, the CDR3 is TGTGCAGCAAGCGAAGTGGGGGATGCTTTGACAGCACAACTCTTCTTT. Full variable domain (remainder filled in from reference TRAV29/DV5 and TRDJ2): DQQVKQNSPSLSVQEGRISILNCDYTNSMFDYFLWYKKYPAEGPTFLISISSIKDKNEDGRFTVFLNKSAKHLSLHIVPSQPGDSAVYFCAASEVGDALTAQLFFGKGTQLIVEP.

The CDR3 protein is CACDKYGSAVKGSWDTRQMFF. The CDR3, as DNA: TGTGCCTGTGACAAGTACGGTTCCGCGGTTAAGGGCTCCTGGGACACCCGACAGATGTTTTTC. The V gene is TRDV2, the J gene TRDJ3; D is unclear. This CDR3 comprises 21 residues. The germline V gene encodes CDR1 GEAIGNYY and CDR2 EKD. V was clipped by 2 bases and J by 0 bases, with 22 bases between them.

This rearrangement joins TRDV3 to TRDJ1, with D perhaps being TRDD2 or TRDD3 (6 bases each). V lost 1 base, J lost 5 bases, and 20 bases lay in between. CDR3 length: 15 residues. Germline V gene sequence: CDR1 TVYSNPD, CDR2 GDNSRS (reference sequence). The CDR3 nucleotides are TGTGCCTTTATCCTACGGGGGACAACTGGTGATAAACTCATCTTT. This codes for CAFILRGTTGDKLIF.

The chain recombines TRDV1 with TRDJ1; D uncertain. Germline CDR1 and CDR2: TSWWSYY and QGS. This CDR3 is 20 amino acids long. Trimming took 4 bases from V and 0 from J, leaving 27 bases between them. CDR3 region: CALGGIGLTDYWAYTDKLIF. The CDR3 nucleotides read TGTGCTCTTGGGGGGATCGGCCTAACCGACTATTGGGCTTACACCGATAAACTCATCTTT.

The J gene is TRDJ1, the V gene TRDV1, with TRDD3 matching 9 bases. CDR3 size: 21 residues. V gave up 3 bases and J gave up 0 bases; unmatched junction bases: 20. Germline CDR1 reads TSWWSYY; CDR2 reads QGS. The CDR3 reads CALGDLVQGDTISLHTDKLIF. As DNA, the CDR3 is TGTGCTCTTGGGGACCTGGTCCAAGGGGATACGATCTCCCTTCACACCGATAAACTCATCTTT.

The chain couples TRDV2 to TRDJ1; TRDD3 agrees at 7 bases. The CDR3 length is 21 residues. V was pared by 2 bases and J by 0 bases, with 23 bases of the junction left unmatched. CDR1 GEAIGNYY and CDR2 EKD come from the germline V gene. Here the CDR3 reads CACDRFRTLPCWGNNTDKLIF. CDR3 bases: TGTGCCTGTGACAGGTTTCGAACTTTGCCTTGTTGGGGGAACAACACCGATAAACTCATCTTT.

J is TRDJ1 and V is TRDV1; 13 bases are a match to TRDD3. The CDR3 runs 22 residues. The germline gives CDR1 TSWWSYY, CDR2 QGS. V shed 2 bases, J shed 3 bases, and the junction held 21 bases outside the gene matches. In DNA form, the CDR3 reads TGTGCTCTTGGGGAAATGGAAAAAAGGGGCCTGGACTGGGGGATACGCGCCGATAAACTCATCTTT. This translates into CALGEMEKRGLDWGIRADKLIF.

The chain has TRDV1 and TRDJ1; D is possibly TRDD3 (5 bases). The CDR3 runs to 16 residues. Per the germline V gene, CDR1 is TSWWSYY and CDR2 is QGS. V was trimmed by 3 bases and J by 11 bases, leaving 25 bases between them. The CDR3 region has the DNA TGTGCTCTTGGGGACCGCACCTTTGCCGCGTATAGGGGGCTCATCTTT. Protein: CALGDRTFAAYRGLIF.

Note on this clone: At one boundary the junction diverges from the germline segment, which might be a read error. V is TRDV1 and J is TRDJ1; 9 nucleotides match TRDD2. The CDR3 sequence is 17 residues long. CDR1 TSWWSYY and CDR2 QGS come from the germline V gene. DNA of the CDR3: TGTGCTCTTGGAGAACCGGCCTTCCTACGAACTTGGGGGGGACTCATCTTT. It is translated as CALGEPAFLRTWGGLIF.

Only one count was recorded for this clone. The junction shows a germline mismatch at one end, possibly a read error. This chain connects TRDV2 to TRDJ3, with 7 bases aligning to TRDD3. The CDR3 spans 20 residues. CDR1 is GEAIGNYY, CDR2 EKD, per germline. CDR3 nucleotide sequence: TGTGCCTGTGACATCGTCCTGGGGGCCATCGACTCCTGTGACATCCGCCCGATGATTTTC. Its translation: CACDIVLGAIDSCDIRPMIF.

A word on this clone: A read error may account for a junction end that differs from germline. The sample contains more than one DNA sequence encoding this CDR3. The genes are TRDV3 and TRDJ1, with 12 bases that match TRDD3. The CDR3 extends over 14 amino acids. CDR1 and CDR2 from the germline V gene are TVYSNPD and GDNSRS (reference sequence). The CDR3 nucleotides are TGTGCCTTTCGACTGGGGGATACTACCGATAAGCTCATCTTT. Translated: CAFRLGDTTDKLIF.

In the case of this clone: This same CDR3 is encoded by further DNA sequences in the sample. This chain connects TRDV1 to TRDJ2; unclear D gene. The CDR3 sequence is 15 residues long. V was shortened by 0 bases and J by 0 bases, with 5 bases between the two germline ends. CDR1 and CDR2 from the germline V gene are TSWWSYY and QGS. The DNA of the CDR3 is TGTGCTCTTGGGGAACTGAGGCCTTTGACAGCACAACTCTTCTTT. It yields the protein CALGELRPLTAQLFF.

This clone showed up just a few times. This chain uses TRDV1 with TRDJ1, with 11 positions matching TRDD3. Germline V gene sequence: CDR1 TSWWSYY, CDR2 QGS. The CDR3 runs to 18 residues. V gave up 4 bases and J gave up 0 bases; unmatched junction bases: 10. The CDR3, as DNA: TGTGCTCTTGGGGTCCTTCCTACACTGGGGGATAACACCGATAAACTCATCTTT. Translated: CALGVLPTLGDNTDKLIF.

On this clone itself: A much larger clone lies a single base off, so this may be a read error. The chain couples TRDV2 to TRDJ3, with D possibly TRDD3 on 6 matching bases. The germline gives CDR1 GEAIGNYY, CDR2 EKD. The length of the CDR3 is 21 residues. The CDR3 is CACDTVFIGDPSSCDTRQMFF. Here the CDR3 DNA reads TGTGCCTGTGACACCGTGTTCATTGGGGATCCGAGCTCCTGTGACACCCGACAGATGTTTTTC.

The J gene is TRDJ1, the V gene TRDV1; the D is unclear. Trimming left V 6 bases short and J 0 bases short, with 8 bases between. CDR1 and CDR2 from the germline V gene are TSWWSYY and QGS. The CDR3 covers 13 residues. The chain's CDR3 is CALGPAYTDKLIF. The CDR3 bases are TGTGCTCTTGGTCCCGCGTACACCGATAAACTCATCTTT.

This chain links TRDV1 with TRDJ1; 11 bases line up with TRDD3. CDR1 and CDR2 (germline): TSWWSYY, QGS. The trim removed 4 bases at V and 3 bases at J, leaving 13 bases unmatched. CDR3 length: 18 residues. Written as DNA, the CDR3 is TGTGCTCTTGGGGCGAACGGGGGGTGGGGGATACGTCCCGATAAACTCATCTTT. Its translation: CALGANGGWGIRPDKLIF.

A few counts support this clone. This chain joins TRDV2 and TRDJ3, with 11 bases lining up with TRDD3. Germline-derived CDR1 and CDR2 are GEAIGNYY and EKD. This CDR3 region has 20 residues. The ends lost 1 base at V and 0 bases at J; junction bases unmatched: 7. The CDR3 DNA reads TGTGCCTGTGACACTCTAAGACTGGGGGATAGCTCCTGGGACACCCGACAGATGTTTTTC. Protein sequence: CACDTLRLGDSSWDTRQMFF.

This clone was picked up one time. The chain carries TRDV1 and TRDJ1; TRDD3 is a possible D gene (6 bases). V was cut by 1 base and J by 11 bases, with 29 bases left in between. The CDR3 has 18 residues. Germline CDR1 and CDR2: TSWWSYY and QGS. The CDR3 DNA sequence: TGTGCTCTTGGGGAACAGGCGGTGGGGGTTCCCCTCACCGATCACCTCATCTTT. This encodes CALGEQAVGVPLTDHLIF.

This clone was observed a handful of times. This sequence joins TRDV1 and TRDJ1; 12 bases are a match to TRDD3. Germline V gene data show CDR1 as TSWWSYY and CDR2 as QGS. V lost 5 bases and J lost 2; bases outside the gene matches: 12. The CDR3 length is 18 residues. This CDR3 is CALGPTLGDTRDTDKLIF. The CDR3 DNA reads as TGTGCTCTTGGGCCCACTCTGGGGGATACGCGAGATACCGATAAACTCATCTTT.